This is a list of T cell receptor beta chains from one sample in a study of cytomegalovirus exposure and HLA in healthy donors. The method was immunoSEQ multiplex PCR; TCRdb's version includes in-frame clones alone and lacks a portion of them. The sample records some 81,000 clones, roughly 73% being singletons. Input material: PBMCs. These receptors were obtained from a woman aged 40-49 years in good health and CMV-seropositive. Each CDR3 is given with its conserved first and last residue. D genes are given only for firm matches. Clone size is given for some rows only: seen once, a few or many times, or a class if the clone is expanded.

11	NA	large	TRBV30	TRBJ1-1	TGTGCCTGGTTCTTTAACACTGAAGCTTTCTTT	CAWFFNTEAFF
15	NA	few	TRBV5-5	TRBJ1-3	TGTGCCAGCAGCCTCGACACAACCTCTGGAAACACCATATATTTT	CASSLDTTSGNTIYF
15	NA	medium-sized	TRBV27	TRBJ1-1	TGTGCCAGCAGTTTATTATACTCCCCGAACACTGAAGCTTTCTTT	CASSLLYSPNTEAFF
14	TRBD1	NA	TRBV4-3	TRBJ1-1	TGCGCCAGCAGCTTGGGACAGGGGGACACTGAAGCTTTCTTT	CASSLGQGDTEAFF
17	TRBD1	many	TRBV5-4	TRBJ2-5	TGTGCCAGCAGCCCTGGGACAGGGCGGTTCGATGGAGAGACCCAGTACTTC	CASSPGTGRFDGETQYF
15	TRBD1	NA	TRBV18	TRBJ1-1	TGTGCCAGCTCAGCGCCGGGACAGGAGAACACTGAAGCTTTCTTT	CASSAPGQENTEAFF
15	NA	NA	TRBV7-6	TRBJ1-4	TGTGCCAGCAGCTTAGAGCGGGGCGAGAGCGAAAAACTGTTTTTT	CASSLERGESEKLFF
15	TRBD1	few	TRBV6-5	TRBJ1-2	TGTGCCAGCAGTTACTCGTCCGGACAGGAGGGCGGCTACACCTTC	CASSYSSGQEGGYTF
14	NA	NA	TRBV5-1	TRBJ2-5	TGCGCCAGCAGGGGTGAGGCTGCCAGCGAGACCCAGTACTTC	CASRGEAASETQYF
12	NA	few	TRBV29-1	TRBJ2-7	TGCAGCGTTGAAGATAACACCTACGAGCAGTACTTC	CSVEDNTYEQYF
14	TRBD1	NA	TRBV2	TRBJ1-2	TGTGCCAGCAGTGCTACAGGGGAGAACTATGGCTACACCTTC	CASSATGENYGYTF
19	TRBD2	NA	TRBV7-6	TRBJ2-6	TGTGCCAGCAGCTTTCCTCTAGCGGGAGGCTACTCTGGGGCCAACGTCCTGACTTTC	CASSFPLAGGYSGANVLTF
13	NA	few	TRBV29-1	TRBJ1-2	TGCAGCGTTCTGACAGGACCTAACTATGGCTACACCTTC	CSVLTGPNYGYTF
10	NA	NA	TRBV7-3	TRBJ1-5	TGTGCCAGCACCACACAGCCCCAGCATTTT	CASTTQPQHF
12	TRBD1	NA	TRBV19	TRBJ2-7	TGTGCCAGTAACCAGGGGGCAGGTGAGCAGTACTTC	CASNQGAGEQYF
15	TRBD2	NA	TRBV14	TRBJ2-7	TGTGCCAGCAGCCCGGGACTAGCGGAGCTCTACGAGCAGTACTTC	CASSPGLAELYEQYF
16	TRBD1	NA	TRBV4-3	TRBJ1-5	TGCGCCAGCAGCCGTGGGGTCGGACAGGGCAATCAGCCCCAGCATTTT	CASSRGVGQGNQPQHF
13	NA	once	TRBV11-3	TRBJ1-1	TGTGCCAGCAGCTTAGATGGGGCAGCCCAAGCTTTCTTT	CASSLDGAAQAFF
14	NA	NA	TRBV6-5	TRBJ1-5	TGTGCCAGCAGTTACCAAACAGGTCAAGGGCCCCAGCATTTT	CASSYQTGQGPQHF
14	NA	once	TRBV6-6	TRBJ2-7	TGTGCCAGCAGTTACTTAGGGGTGGGCGACGAGCAGTACTTC	CASSYLGVGDEQYF
14	NA	NA	TRBV7-2	TRBJ2-6	TGTGCCAGCAGCTTAGATACTGGGGCCCTCGTCCTGACTTTC	CASSLDTGALVLTF
15	NA	NA	TRBV7-2	TRBJ2-7	TGTGCCAGCAGCTTGACGCGGGACAGCTCCTACGAGCAGTACTTC	CASSLTRDSSYEQYF
14	NA	NA	TRBV6-5	TRBJ1-2	TGTGCCAGCAGTCTACACTCGTGGGAGGCTGGCTACACCTTC	CASSLHSWEAGYTF
15	NA	NA	TRBV15	TRBJ2-1	TGTGCCACCAGCAGAGGACAGGAGCTCTACAATGAGCAGTTCTTC	CATSRGQELYNEQFF
17	TRBD1	NA	TRBV7-2	TRBJ1-5	TGTGCCAGCAGCCTCAGGAGGGGACAGGGGGCCCATTGGCCCCAGCATTTT	CASSLRRGQGAHWPQHF
13	NA	NA	TRBV2	TRBJ2-1	TGTGCCAGCAGTCTCCCGGGAACGGGTGAGCAGTTCTTC	CASSLPGTGEQFF
13	TRBD2	NA	TRBV6-5	TRBJ2-7	TGTGCCAGCAGCCCATTGGGACTAACCGAGCAGTACTTC	CASSPLGLTEQYF
14	NA	NA	TRBV19	TRBJ1-5	TGTGCCAGTAGTACAAACAGGGATACGCCGCCCCAGCATTTT	CASSTNRDTPPQHF
12	NA	NA	TRBV18	TRBJ1-1	TGTGCCAGCTCCGGGGGGAACACTGAAGCTTTCTTT	CASSGGNTEAFF
15	NA	NA	TRBV2	TRBJ1-2	TGTGCCAGCAGTGAATGGCGGGCGGCCCGTTATGGCTACACCTTC	CASSEWRAARYGYTF
11	NA	NA	TRBV7-2	TRBJ1-1	TGTGCCAGCAGCCTCACAGCTAAAGCTTTCTTT	CASSLTAKAFF
15	TRBD2	NA	TRBV6-5	TRBJ2-1	TGTGCCAGCACCACATCACGCGGGAGGGTTGGTGAGCAGTTCTTC	CASTTSRGRVGEQFF
13	NA	NA	TRBV29-1	TRBJ1-4	TGCAGCGTTCGTAAGGGGAAAAATGAAAAACTGTTTTTT	CSVRKGKNEKLFF
12	NA	NA	TRBV25-1	TRBJ1-5	TGTGCCAGCAGTGAATCGGGGAAGCCCCAGCATTTT	CASSESGKPQHF
12	TRBD1	NA	TRBV7-9	TRBJ1-2	TGTGCCAGCAGCCCCCAGGGGGCTGGCTACACCTTC	CASSPQGAGYTF